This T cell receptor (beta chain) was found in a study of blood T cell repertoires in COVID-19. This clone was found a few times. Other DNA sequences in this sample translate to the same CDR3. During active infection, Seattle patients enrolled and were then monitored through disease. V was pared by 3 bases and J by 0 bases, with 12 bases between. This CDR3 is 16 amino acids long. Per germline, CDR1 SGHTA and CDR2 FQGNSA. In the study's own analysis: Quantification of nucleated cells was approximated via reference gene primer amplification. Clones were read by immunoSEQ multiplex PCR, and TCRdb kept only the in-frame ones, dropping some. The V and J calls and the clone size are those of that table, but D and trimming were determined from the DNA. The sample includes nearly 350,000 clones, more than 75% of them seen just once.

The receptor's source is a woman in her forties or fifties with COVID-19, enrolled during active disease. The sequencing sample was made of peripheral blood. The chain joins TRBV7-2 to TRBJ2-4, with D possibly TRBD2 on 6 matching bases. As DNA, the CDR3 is TGTGCCAGCAGCTTTAGCGGAGTCCTAGCCAAAAACATTCAGTACTTC. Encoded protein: CASSFSGVLAKNIQYF.